A single sample is the source of the 21 T cell receptor beta chains below, sequenced in a study of persistence of HIV-infected CD4 T cells. Sequencing used immunoSEQ version 4 in survey mode. Some clones are missing from TCRdb's copy, which holds only in-frame ones; the method was immunoSEQ multiplex PCR. Among tens of thousands of clones, approximately 72% were seen once, and the ten largest hold around 3%. No cognate antigen is known for these TCRs. The stimulus was lysate of CMV-infected fibroblasts, around 9.3 ug/mL. Sorted nonresponding memory CD4+ T cells were CD40L-negative, CD69-negative, CD45RO-high. Material: CD4+ T cells sorted from PBMCs after approximately 20-hour stimulation, obtained from a patient who received antiretroviral therapy. The receptors come from an adult man with HIV who was CMV-seropositive.

This chain links TRBV30 with TRBJ1-3, with 7 bases fitting TRBD1. This CDR3 spans 16 amino acids. V shed 0 bases and J 0 bases; nucleotides not matched to a gene: 5. Looked up from germline, CDR1 is GTSNPN and CDR2 is SVGIG (reference sequence). Here the CDR3 DNA reads TGTGCCTGGAGTGTACTAGGGGGCCACTCTGGAAACACCATATATTTT. This translates into CAWSVLGGHSGNTIYF.

This clone was detected once. This chain connects TRBV30 to TRBJ1-4; TRBD1 matches at 8 bases. The CDR3 consists of 14 residues. J lost 5 bases, V lost 3 bases, and 5 bases had no gene match. The germline V gene encodes CDR1 GTSNPN and CDR2 SVGIG (reference sequence). CDR3 region: CAWSGTGFNEKLFF. The CDR3 bases are TGTGCCTGGAGCGGGACAGGCTTCAATGAAAAACTGTTTTTT.

The J gene is TRBJ1-6, the V gene TRBV19; D unclear. Deletions cut 3 bases from V and 2 bases from J, with 8 bases between. Germline CDR1 and CDR2: LNHDA and SQIVND (reference sequence). The CDR3 contains 15 residues. The CDR3 nucleotides are TGTGCCAGTAGTATCGGGGTAACCTATAATTCACCCCTCCACTTT. Its translation: CASSIGVTYNSPLHF.

This chain links TRBV28 with TRBJ1-5; tentatively, D is TRBD1 (5 bases). The CDR3 length is 16 residues. From germline, CDR1 is MDHEN and CDR2 SYDVKM. The V gene lost 5 bases and the J gene lost 11 bases, with 25 bases spanning the gap. The CDR3 region is CASSPPLSGSGSAQHF. The CDR3 coding sequence is TGTGCCAGCAGTCCCCCCCTAAGCGGGTCAGGGTCGGCCCAGCATTTT.

A single count supports this clone. V and J are TRBV19 and TRBJ1-4; D possibly corresponds to TRBD1 (6 bases). The CDR3 sequence is 16 residues long. Trimming left V 8 bases short and J 8 bases short, with 24 bases between. CDR1 and CDR2 (germline): LNHDA, SQIVND (reference sequence). The CDR3 here is CASLPPRQAVGEKLFF. CDR3 DNA: TGTGCCAGTCTTCCACCTCGACAGGCCGTGGGGGAAAAACTGTTTTTT.

CDR3 loop: CAWSSFSGSFEMSTDTQYF. For the CDR3, the DNA is TGTGCCTGGAGTTCTTTTAGCGGGAGCTTTGAAATGAGCACAGATACGCAGTATTTT. The gene calls are TRBV30 and TRBJ2-3; TRBD2 aligns across 9 bases. Germline V gene sequence: CDR1 GTSNPN, CDR2 SVGIG (reference sequence). This CDR3 comprises 19 residues. V shed 2 bases and J 0 bases; nucleotides not matched to a gene: 15.

The chain joins TRBV6-2 or TRBV6-3 to TRBJ1-1; tentative D call: TRBD1 (6 bases). CDR3 length: 15 residues. The V gene's germline CDR1 is MNHEY and CDR2 SVGEGT. V lost 4 bases and J lost 2, with 14 bases in between. The chain's CDR3 is CASSFSGRGNTEAFF. In DNA form, the CDR3 reads TGTGCCAGCAGTTTCTCCGGCAGGGGCAACACTGAAGCTTTCTTT.

The chain links TRBV6-5 to TRBJ2-1; 11 nucleotides align to TRBD2. Trimming removed 4 bases from V and 9 bases from J; junction bases left unmatched: 5. This CDR3 region has 14 residues. Germline V lookup: CDR1 MNHEY, CDR2 SVGAGI. DNA of the CDR3: TGTGCCAGCAGTTTAGCGGGAGGGTCAGGTGAGCAGTTCTTC. Encoded protein: CASSLAGGSGEQFF.

The chain couples TRBV18 to TRBJ1-1; 9 bases are shared with TRBD1. The CDR3 covers 18 residues. CDR1 KGHSH and CDR2 LQKENI come from the germline V gene. V was clipped by 3 bases and J by 2 bases; unmatched bases: 13. The CDR3 protein is CASSPMGQGILPNTEAFF. The DNA of the CDR3 is TGTGCCAGCTCACCGATGGGACAGGGAATTTTGCCTAACACTGAAGCTTTCTTT.

This clone appeared a few times. The V and J genes are TRBV6-6 and TRBJ2-1; TRBD2 matches at 9 bases. From germline, CDR1 is MNHNY and CDR2 SVGAGI (reference sequence). This CDR3 spans 16 amino acids. Germline trimming cut 2 bases from V and 4 bases from J; bases unmatched to any gene: 6. As DNA, the CDR3 is TGTGCCAGCAGTTACCCGACTAGCGGTGGTTACAATGAGCAGTTCTTC. Translation gives CASSYPTSGGYNEQFF.

The gene calls are TRBV3-1 (or the pseudogene TRBV3-2) and TRBJ2-1, with D possibly matching TRBD1 (6 bases). The V and J ends lost 8 bases and 7 bases respectively, with 9 bases between them. The CDR3 is 11 amino acids. From germline, CDR1 is LGHDT and CDR2 YNNKEL (reference sequence). The CDR3 nucleotides read TGTGCCAGCCGTAGGGGGAATGAGCAGTTCTTC. Translating gives CASRRGNEQFF.

The chain uses TRBV5-1 and TRBJ2-7; weak D call: TRBD1 (5 bases). CDR3 length equals 15 residues. Germline V gives CDR1 SGHRS, CDR2 YFSETQ. Trimming removed 0 bases at V and 3 bases at J, with 13 bases between. The chain's CDR3 is CASSLAGREIYEQYF. The CDR3 region has the DNA TGCGCCAGCAGCTTGGCCGGCAGGGAAATCTACGAGCAGTACTTC.

This chain connects TRBV7-9 to TRBJ1-2; 7 bases map to TRBD1. V was clipped by 8 bases and J by 8 bases; unmatched bases: 14. CDR1 is SEHNR, CDR2 FQNEAQ, per germline (reference sequence). The CDR3 is made up of 14 amino acids. The CDR3 here is CASAYMGQPIGYTF. The CDR3 bases are TGTGCCAGCGCGTATATGGGACAGCCTATCGGCTACACCTTC.

This chain connects TRBV30 to TRBJ1-4, with D possibly TRBD1 on 5 matching bases. This CDR3 spans 16 amino acids. Trimming stripped 2 bases from V and 0 bases from J, with 13 bases between. CDR1 GTSNPN and CDR2 SVGIG come from the germline V gene (reference sequence). The CDR3 DNA reads TGTGCCTGGAGTCCGGGGGACTTTGCAACTAATGAAAAACTGTTTTTT. It encodes CAWSPGDFATNEKLFF.

This clone was picked up a small number of times. V usage is TRBV7-2 and J usage is TRBJ2-7; the D gene is possibly TRBD1 (6 bases). The V end lost 5 bases, the J end lost 4 bases, and 21 bases lay between the germline ends. Germline V CDR1 and CDR2: SGHTA, FQGNSA. This CDR3 has 16 residues. CDR3 in DNA: TGTGCCAGCAGCCCCCCGCCAGCGACCAGGGGTTACGAGCAGTACTTC. It codes for CASSPPPATRGYEQYF. The complete variable domain, with remaining parts taken from reference TRBV7-2 and TRBJ2-7, reads GAGVSQSPSNKVTEKGKDVELRCDPISGHTALYWYRQSLGQGLEFLIYFQGNSAPDKSGLPSDRFSAERTGGSVSTLTIQRTQQEDSAVYLCASSPPPATRGYEQYFGPGTRLTVT.

The chain recombines TRBV25-1 with TRBJ1-5; 10 bases fit TRBD1. Germline V CDR1 and CDR2: MGHDK, SYGVNS. The V gene end was trimmed by 4 bases and the J gene end by 3 bases; junction bases not matched to a gene: 6. The CDR3 contains 16 residues. CDR3 residues: CASSGTGGAFNQPQHF. The CDR3 nucleotides read TGTGCCAGCAGTGGGACAGGGGGAGCCTTCAATCAGCCCCAGCATTTT.

The rearrangement joins TRBV7-2 to TRBJ1-3, with a possible D match to TRBD1 (5 bases). Trimming left V 5 bases short and J 4 bases short, with 15 bases between. The CDR3 is 15 amino acids. Looked up from germline, CDR1 is SGHTA and CDR2 is FQGNSA. CDR3 sequence (DNA): TGTGCCAGCAGCCAAAGGGGCCTGAACGGAAACACCATATATTTT. Amino acids: CASSQRGLNGNTIYF.

This chain uses TRBV6-5 with TRBJ2-7; 11 positions agree with TRBD2. With 4 bases clipped from V and 12 bases from J, the junction kept 5 bases outside the gene matches. The CDR3 is made up of 12 amino acids. Germline V gene sequence: CDR1 MNHEY, CDR2 SVGAGI. The CDR3 bases are TGTGCCAGCAGTTCAACTAGCGGGAGTTGGTACTTC. This encodes CASSSTSGSWYF.

The rearrangement uses TRBV9 and TRBJ2-1; possible D gene TRBD2, 6 bases. The ends were cut back, 0 bases at V and 10 bases at J, with 17 bases in the middle. There are 15 residues in the CDR3. The germline V gene has CDR1 SGDLS and CDR2 YYNGEE. CDR3 sequence (DNA): TGTGCCAGCAGCGTAGGGGTAAGAGCGGGTCTGGAGCAGTTCTTC. Amino acid sequence: CASSVGVRAGLEQFF.

J is TRBJ1-2 and V is TRBV12-3 or TRBV12-4; D gene unclear. Between the trimmed V and J ends, which lost 3 bases and 8 bases, there was a span of 7 bases. The length of the CDR3 is 11 residues. In DNA form, the CDR3 reads TGTGCCAGCAGTTTGAGTTTAGGCTACACCTTC. Protein sequence: CASSLSLGYTF.

This rearrangement joins TRBV29-1 to TRBJ2-7; 14 bases are a match to TRBD2. V shed 4 bases, J shed 5 bases, and the junction held 7 bases outside the gene matches. The CDR3 loop spans 15 amino acids. From germline, CDR1 is SQVTM and CDR2 ANQGSEA. The CDR3 reads CSVATSGRARDEQYF. The CDR3 DNA follows: TGCAGCGTTGCGACTAGCGGGAGGGCCCGGGACGAGCAGTACTTC.